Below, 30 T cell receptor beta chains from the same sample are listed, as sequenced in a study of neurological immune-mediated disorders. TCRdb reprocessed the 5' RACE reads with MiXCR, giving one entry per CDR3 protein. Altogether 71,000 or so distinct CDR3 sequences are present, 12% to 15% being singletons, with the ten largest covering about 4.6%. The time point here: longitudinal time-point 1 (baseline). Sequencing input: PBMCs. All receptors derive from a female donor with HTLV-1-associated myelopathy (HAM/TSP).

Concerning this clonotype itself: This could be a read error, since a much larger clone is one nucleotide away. CDR3: CANSGRLGGNTEAFF. The CDR3 region has the DNA TGTGCCAACAGCGGCCGTCTTGGGGGGAACACTGAAGCTTTCTTT. The V and J genes are TRBV11-2 and TRBJ1-1, with a weak D call TRBD1 (5 bases). This CDR3 has 15 residues. CDR1 is SGHAT and CDR2 is FQNNGV in the germline V gene. Based on the CDR3 plus reference TRBV11-2 and TRBJ1-1, the full variable domain is EAGVAQSPRYKIIEKRQSVAFWCNPISGHATLYWYQQILGQGPKLLIQFQNNGVVDDSQLPKDRFSAERLKGVDSTLKIQPAKLEDSAVYLCANSGRLGGNTEAFFGQGTRLTVV.

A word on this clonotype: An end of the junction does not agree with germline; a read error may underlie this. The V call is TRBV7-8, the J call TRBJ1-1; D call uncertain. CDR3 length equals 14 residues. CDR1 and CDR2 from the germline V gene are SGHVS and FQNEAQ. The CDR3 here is CASSPPRTTAEASF. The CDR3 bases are TGTGCCAGCAGCCCCCCCCGCACAACCGCTGAAGCTTCCTTT.

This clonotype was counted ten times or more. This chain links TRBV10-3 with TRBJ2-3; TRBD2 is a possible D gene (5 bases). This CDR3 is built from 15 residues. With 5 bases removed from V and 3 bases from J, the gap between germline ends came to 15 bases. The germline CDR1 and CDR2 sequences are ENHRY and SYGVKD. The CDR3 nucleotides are TGTGCCATCAGTACAACTAGTGCGGGTACAGATACGCAGTATTTT. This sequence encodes CAISTTSAGTDTQYF.

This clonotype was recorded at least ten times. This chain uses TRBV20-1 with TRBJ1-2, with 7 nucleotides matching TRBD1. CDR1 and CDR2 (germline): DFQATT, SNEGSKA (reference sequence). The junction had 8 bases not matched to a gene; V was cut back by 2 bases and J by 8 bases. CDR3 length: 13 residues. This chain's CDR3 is CSARLQGTGGYTF. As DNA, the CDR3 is TGCAGTGCTAGACTACAGGGGACTGGGGGCTACACCTTC.

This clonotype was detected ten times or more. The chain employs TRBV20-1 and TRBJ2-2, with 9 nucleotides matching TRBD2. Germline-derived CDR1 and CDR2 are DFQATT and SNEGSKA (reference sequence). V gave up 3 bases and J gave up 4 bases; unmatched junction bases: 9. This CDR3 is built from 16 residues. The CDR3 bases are TGCAGTGCTAGTAGTGGAGTAGCGGGGGCCACCGGGGAGCTGTTTTTT. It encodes CSASSGVAGATGELFF.

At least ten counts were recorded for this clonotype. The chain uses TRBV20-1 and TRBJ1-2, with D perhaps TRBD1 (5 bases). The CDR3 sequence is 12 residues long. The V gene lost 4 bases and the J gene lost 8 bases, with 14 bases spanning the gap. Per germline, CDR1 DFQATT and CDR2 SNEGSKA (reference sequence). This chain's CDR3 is CSANTGTKGYTF. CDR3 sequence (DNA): TGCAGTGCTAACACCGGGACGAAAGGCTACACCTTC.

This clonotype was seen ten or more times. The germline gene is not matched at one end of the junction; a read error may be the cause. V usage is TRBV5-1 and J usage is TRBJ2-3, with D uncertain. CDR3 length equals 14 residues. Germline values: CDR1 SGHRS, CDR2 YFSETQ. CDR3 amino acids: CASSLGTSTDTQYF. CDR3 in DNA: TGTGCCAGCAGCTTGGGTACAAGCACAGATACGCAGTATTTT.

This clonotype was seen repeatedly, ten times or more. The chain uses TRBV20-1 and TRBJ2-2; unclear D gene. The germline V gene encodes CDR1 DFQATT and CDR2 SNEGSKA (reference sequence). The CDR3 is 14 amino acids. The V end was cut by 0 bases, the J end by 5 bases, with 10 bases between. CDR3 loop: CSARDGQTTGELFF. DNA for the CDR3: TGCAGTGCTAGAGACGGGCAGACAACCGGGGAGCTGTTTTTT.

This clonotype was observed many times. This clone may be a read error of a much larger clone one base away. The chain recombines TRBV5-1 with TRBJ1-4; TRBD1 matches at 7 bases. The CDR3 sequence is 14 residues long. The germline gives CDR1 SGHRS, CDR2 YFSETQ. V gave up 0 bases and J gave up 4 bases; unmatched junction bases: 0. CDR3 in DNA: TGCGCCAGCAGCTTGGGGGACAGTAATGAAAAACTGTTTTTT. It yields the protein CASSLGDSNEKLFF. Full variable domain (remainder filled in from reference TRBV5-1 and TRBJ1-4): KAGVTQTPRYLIKTRGQQVTLSCSPISGHRSVSWYQQTPGQGLQFLFEYFSETQRNKGNFPGRFSGRQFSNSRSEMNVSTLELGDSALYLCASSLGDSNEKLFFGSGTQLSVL.

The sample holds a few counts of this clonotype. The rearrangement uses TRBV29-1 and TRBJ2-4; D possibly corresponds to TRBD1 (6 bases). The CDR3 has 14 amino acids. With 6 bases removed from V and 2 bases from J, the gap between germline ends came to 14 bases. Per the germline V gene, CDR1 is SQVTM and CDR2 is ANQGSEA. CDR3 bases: TGCAGCGTCGCTACCGGACAGACCAAAAACATTCAGTACTTC. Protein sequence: CSVATGQTKNIQYF.

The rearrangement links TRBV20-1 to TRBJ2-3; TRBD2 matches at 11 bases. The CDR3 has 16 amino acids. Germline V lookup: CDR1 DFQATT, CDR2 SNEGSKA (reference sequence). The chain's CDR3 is CQGGSGLAGPTDTQYF. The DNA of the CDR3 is TGCCAAGGTGGATCCGGACTAGCGGGCCCCACAGATACGCAGTATTTT.

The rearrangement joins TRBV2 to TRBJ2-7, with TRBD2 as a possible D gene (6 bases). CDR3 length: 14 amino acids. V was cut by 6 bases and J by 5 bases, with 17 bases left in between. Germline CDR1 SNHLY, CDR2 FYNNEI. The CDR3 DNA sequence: TGTGCCAGCAGAGGATTAGTGGGGGGTAACGAGCAGTACTTC. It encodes CASRGLVGGNEQYF.

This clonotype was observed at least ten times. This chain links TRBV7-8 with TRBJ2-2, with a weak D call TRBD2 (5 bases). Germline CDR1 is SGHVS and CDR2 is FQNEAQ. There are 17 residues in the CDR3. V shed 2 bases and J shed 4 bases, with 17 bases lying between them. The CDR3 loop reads CASSLPVDGIPTGELFF. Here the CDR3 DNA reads TGTGCCAGCAGCTTACCGGTGGACGGGATCCCCACCGGGGAGCTGTTTTTT.

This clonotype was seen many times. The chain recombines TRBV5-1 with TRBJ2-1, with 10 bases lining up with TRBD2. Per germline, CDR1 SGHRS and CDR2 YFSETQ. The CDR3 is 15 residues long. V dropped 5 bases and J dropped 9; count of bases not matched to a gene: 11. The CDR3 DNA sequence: TGCGCCAGCAGACCTCTAGCGGGGGCGGATGTTGAGCAGTTCTTC. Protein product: CASRPLAGADVEQFF.

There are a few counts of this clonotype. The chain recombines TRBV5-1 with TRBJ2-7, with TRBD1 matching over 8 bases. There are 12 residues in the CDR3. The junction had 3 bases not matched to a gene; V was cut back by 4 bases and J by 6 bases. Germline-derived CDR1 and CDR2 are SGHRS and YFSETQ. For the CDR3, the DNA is TGCGCCAGCAGCCACGACAGGGGCGAGCAGTACTTC. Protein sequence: CASSHDRGEQYF.

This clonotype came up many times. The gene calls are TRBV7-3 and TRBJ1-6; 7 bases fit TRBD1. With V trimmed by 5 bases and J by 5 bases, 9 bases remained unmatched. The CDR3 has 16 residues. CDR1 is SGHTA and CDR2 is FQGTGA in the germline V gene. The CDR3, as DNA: TGTGCCAGCAGCCTTCAGGGACAGATCAATAATTCACCCCTCCACTTT. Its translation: CASSLQGQINNSPLHF.

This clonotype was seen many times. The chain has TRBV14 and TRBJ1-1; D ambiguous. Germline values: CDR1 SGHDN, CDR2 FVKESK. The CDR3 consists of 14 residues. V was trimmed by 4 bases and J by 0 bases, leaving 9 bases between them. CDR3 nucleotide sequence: TGTGCCAGCAGCCTCCAACCTTTGAACACTGAAGCTTTCTTT. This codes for CASSLQPLNTEAFF.

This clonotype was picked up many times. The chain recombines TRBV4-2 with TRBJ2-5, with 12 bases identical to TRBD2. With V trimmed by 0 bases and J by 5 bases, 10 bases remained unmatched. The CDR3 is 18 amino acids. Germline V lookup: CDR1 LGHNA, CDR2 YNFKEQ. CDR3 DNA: TGTGCCAGCAGCCAAGAACTAGCGGGGGGCGCGAAATGGGAGACCCAGTACTTC. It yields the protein CASSQELAGGAKWETQYF.

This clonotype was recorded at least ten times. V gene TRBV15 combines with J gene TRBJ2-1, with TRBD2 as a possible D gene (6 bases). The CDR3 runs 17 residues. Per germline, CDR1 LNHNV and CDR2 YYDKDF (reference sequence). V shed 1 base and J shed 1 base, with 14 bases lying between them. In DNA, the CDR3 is TGTGCCACCAGCAGAGCTTCGGGGGTAGGTTCCTACAATGAGCAGTTCTTC. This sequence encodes CATSRASGVGSYNEQFF.

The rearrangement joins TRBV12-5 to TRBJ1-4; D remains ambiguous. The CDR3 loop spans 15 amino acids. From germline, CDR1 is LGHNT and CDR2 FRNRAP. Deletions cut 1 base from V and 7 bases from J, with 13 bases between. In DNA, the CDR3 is TGTGCTAGTGGTTTGGGGCCTGTAAGGGTTGAAAAACTGTTTTTT. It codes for CASGLGPVRVEKLFF.

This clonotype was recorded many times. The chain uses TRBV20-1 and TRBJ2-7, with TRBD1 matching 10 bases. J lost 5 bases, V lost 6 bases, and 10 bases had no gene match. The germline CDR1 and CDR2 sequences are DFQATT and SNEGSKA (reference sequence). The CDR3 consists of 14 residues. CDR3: CSAGRDRGFNEQYF. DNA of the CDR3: TGCAGTGCGGGCCGGGACAGGGGATTTAACGAGCAGTACTTC.

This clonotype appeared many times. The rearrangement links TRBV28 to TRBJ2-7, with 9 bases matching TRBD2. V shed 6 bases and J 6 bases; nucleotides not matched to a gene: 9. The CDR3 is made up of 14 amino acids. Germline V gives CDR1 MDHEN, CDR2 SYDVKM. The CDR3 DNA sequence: TGTGCCAGCAGCTACAGCGGGGGGTCGGTCGAGCAGTACTTC. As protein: CASSYSGGSVEQYF. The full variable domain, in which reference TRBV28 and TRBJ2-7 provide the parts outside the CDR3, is DVKVTQSSRYLVKRTGEKVFLECVQDMDHENMFWYRQDPGLGLRLIYFSYDVKMKEKGDIPEGYSVSREKKERFSLILESASTNQTSMYLCASSYSGGSVEQYFGPGTRLTVT.

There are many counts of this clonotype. CDR3 loop: CASSYSGTGELFF. The CDR3 nucleotides read TGTGCCAGCAGTTACTCTGGGACCGGGGAGCTGTTTTTT. This rearrangement joins TRBV6-5 to TRBJ2-2; D is unclear. The germline V gene encodes CDR1 MNHEY and CDR2 SVGAGI. This CDR3 is built from 13 residues. V was shortened by 0 bases and J by 5 bases, with 4 bases between the two germline ends.

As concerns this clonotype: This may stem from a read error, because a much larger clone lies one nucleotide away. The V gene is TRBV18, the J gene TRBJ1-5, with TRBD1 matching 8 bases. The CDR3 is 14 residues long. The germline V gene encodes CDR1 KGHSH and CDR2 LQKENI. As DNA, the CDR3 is TGTGTCAGCTCACTCGCACAGGGGGTTGGGCCCCAGCATTTT. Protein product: CVSSLAQGVGPQHF.

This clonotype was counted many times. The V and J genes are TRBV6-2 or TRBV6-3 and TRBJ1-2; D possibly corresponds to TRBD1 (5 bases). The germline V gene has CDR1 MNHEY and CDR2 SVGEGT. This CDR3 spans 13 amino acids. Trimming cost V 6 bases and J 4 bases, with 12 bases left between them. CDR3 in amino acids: CASSTGGLYGYTF. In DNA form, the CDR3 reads TGTGCCAGCAGCACCGGGGGTCTCTATGGCTACACCTTC.

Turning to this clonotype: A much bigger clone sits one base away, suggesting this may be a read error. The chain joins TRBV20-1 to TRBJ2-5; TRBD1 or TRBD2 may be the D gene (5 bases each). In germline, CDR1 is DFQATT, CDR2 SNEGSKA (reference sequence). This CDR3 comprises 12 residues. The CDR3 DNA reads TGCAGTTCTAGGGACCACCTCGAGACCCAGTACTTC. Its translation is CSSRDHLETQYF.

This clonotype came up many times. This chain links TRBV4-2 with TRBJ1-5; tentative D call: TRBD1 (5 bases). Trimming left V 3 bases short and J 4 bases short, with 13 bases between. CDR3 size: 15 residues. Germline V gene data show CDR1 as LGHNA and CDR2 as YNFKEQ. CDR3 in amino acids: CASSQRYQGNQPQHF. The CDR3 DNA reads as TGTGCCAGCAGCCAGAGGTATCAGGGTAATCAGCCCCAGCATTTT.

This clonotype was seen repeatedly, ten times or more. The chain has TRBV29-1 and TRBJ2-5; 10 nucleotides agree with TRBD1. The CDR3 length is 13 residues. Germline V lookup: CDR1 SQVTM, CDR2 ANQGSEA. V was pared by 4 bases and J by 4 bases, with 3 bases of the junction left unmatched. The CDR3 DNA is TGCAGCGTTGGACAGGGGGCGCGAGAGACCCAGTACTTC. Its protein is CSVGQGARETQYF.

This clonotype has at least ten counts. The DNA of the CDR3 is TGCAGCGTCCTAGGACAGGGGGCCTCCTACGAGCAGTACTTC. It encodes CSVLGQGASYEQYF. The chain carries TRBV29-1 and TRBJ2-7; 11 bases match TRBD1. Trimming took 6 bases from V and 0 from J; bases not matched to a gene: 4. This CDR3 contains 14 residues. The germline V gene has CDR1 SQVTM and CDR2 ANQGSEA.

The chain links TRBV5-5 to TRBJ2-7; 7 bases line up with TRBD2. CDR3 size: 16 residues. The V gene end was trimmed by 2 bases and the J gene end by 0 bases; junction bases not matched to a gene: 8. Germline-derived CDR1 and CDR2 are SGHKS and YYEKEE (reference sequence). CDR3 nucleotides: TGTGCCAGCAGCTTCGGCGGGACTATTCCCTCCTACGAGCAGTACTTC. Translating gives CASSFGGTIPSYEQYF.